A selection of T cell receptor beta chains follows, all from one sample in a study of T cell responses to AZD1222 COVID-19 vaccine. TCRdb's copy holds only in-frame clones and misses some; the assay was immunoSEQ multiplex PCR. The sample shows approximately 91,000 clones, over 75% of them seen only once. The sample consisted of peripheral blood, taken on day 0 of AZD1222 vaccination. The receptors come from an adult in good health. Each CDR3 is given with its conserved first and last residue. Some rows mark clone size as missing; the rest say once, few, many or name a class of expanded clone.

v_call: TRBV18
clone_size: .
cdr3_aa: CASSLRLAGGTINEQFF

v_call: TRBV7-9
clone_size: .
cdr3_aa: CASSLLRGGNGEAFF

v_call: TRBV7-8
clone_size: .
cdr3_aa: CASSPARPGWETQYF

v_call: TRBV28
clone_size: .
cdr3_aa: CASSASRGGSQPQHF

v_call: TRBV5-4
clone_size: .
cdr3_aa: CASSSVRSSTDTQYF

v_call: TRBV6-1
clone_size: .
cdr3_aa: CASSELETPGYTEAFF

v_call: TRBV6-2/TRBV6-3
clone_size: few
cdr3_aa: CASSYSGINNEQFF

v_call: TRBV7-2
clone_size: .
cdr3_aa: CASSLALGSSYNEQFF

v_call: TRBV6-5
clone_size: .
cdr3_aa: CASSYSGGGVQETQYF

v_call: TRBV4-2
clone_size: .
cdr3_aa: CASSQDPGQGAKNIQYF

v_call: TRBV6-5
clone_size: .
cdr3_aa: CASGRWSSYEQYF

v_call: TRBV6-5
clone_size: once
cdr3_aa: CASSRTGVSYEQYF

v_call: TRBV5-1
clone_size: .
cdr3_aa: CASSLARTENYGYTF

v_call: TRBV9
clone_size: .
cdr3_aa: CASSVGVPPSGGEQYF

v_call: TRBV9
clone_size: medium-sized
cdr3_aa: CASTRGGSGNEKLFF

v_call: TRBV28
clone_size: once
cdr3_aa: CASSQGGTSGGHEQFF

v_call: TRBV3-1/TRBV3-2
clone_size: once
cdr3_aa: CASSQEPRVRAFF

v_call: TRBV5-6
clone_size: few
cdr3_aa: CASSSYHGTEAFF

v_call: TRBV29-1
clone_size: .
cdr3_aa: CSVRKQGNNQPQHF

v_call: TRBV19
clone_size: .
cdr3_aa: CASSSRTANTEAFF

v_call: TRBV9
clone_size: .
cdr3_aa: CASSASGTAGPTGELFF

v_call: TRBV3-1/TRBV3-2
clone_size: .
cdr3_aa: CASSHSGEGQPQHF

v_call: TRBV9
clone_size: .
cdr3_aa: CASSASVGQNTEAFF

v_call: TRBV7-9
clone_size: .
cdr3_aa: CASRLTGTDSGNTIYF

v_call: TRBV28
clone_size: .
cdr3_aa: CASSLGGNYGYTF

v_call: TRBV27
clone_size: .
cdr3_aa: CASSFSGGSYEQYF

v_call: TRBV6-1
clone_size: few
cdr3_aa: CASSDRTGGASSYGYTF

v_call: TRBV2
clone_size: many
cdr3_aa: CASSEEGEKLFF

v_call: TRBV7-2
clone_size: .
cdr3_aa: CASSLGAGGGYYGYTF

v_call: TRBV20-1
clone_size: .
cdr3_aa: CSASLQLTGELFF

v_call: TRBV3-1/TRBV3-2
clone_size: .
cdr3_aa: CASSLGQGAGQPQHF

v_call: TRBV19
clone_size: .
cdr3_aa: CASSWAGANGELFF

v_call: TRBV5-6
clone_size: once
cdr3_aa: CASSLPTGGTDTQYF

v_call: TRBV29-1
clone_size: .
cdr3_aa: CSVRTGNTGELFF

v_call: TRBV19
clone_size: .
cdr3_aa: CARRAQATTTSGNTIYF

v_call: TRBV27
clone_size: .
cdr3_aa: CASSLSLGRRLYEQYF

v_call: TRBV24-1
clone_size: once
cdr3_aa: CATSDRRQGLETQYF

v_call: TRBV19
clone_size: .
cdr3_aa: CASSAQGALSGNTIYF

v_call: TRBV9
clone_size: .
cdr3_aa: CASSVGTGASYEQYF

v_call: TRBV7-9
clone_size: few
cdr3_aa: CASSLEYEQYF

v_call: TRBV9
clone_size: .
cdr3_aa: CASTTGTYNEQFF